This T cell receptor beta chain was captured in a study of cytomegalovirus exposure and HLA in healthy donors. Study outcomes and limitations: The authors enumerated under 200 TCR beta chains as linked to cytomegalovirus. The only immune exposure information that was available was CMV serostatus.

From germline, CDR1 is SGHNT and CDR2 YYREEE (reference sequence). The CDR3 sequence is 13 residues long. V lost 1 base and J lost 6, with 11 bases in between. Note on this clone: Its antigen is as yet unknown.

In the PCR, 60 Vbeta and 13 Jbeta primers were used. Repertoires were generated with immunoSEQ multiplex PCR, while TCRdb's copy carries only in-frame clones and drops some. The sample shows 100,000 to 150,000 clones, about 78% of them seen only once. What was sequenced was PBMCs. This receptor was obtained from a female donor in good health and CMV-seronegative. The chain uses TRBV5-4 and TRBJ2-7, with unresolved D. The DNA of the CDR3 is TGTGCCAGCAGCTTGAACGTGGTCGGCGAGCAGTACTTC. It specifies CASSLNVVGEQYF.